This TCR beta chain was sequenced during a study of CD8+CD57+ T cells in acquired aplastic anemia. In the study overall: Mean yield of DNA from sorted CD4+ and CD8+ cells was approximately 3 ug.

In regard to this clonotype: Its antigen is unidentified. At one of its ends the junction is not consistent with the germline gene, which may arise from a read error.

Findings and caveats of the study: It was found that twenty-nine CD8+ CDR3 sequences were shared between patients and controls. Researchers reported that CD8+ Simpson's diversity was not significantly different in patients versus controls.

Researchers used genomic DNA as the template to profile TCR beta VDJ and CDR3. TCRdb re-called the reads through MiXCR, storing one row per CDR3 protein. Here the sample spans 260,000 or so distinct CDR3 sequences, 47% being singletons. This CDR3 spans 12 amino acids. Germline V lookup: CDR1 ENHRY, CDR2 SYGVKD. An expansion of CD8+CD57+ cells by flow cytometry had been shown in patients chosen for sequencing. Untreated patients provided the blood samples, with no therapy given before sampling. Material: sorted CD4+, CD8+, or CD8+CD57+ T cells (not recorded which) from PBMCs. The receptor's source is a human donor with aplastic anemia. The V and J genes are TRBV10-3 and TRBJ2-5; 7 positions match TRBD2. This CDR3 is CASSSSGETQYF. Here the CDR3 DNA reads TGTGCCAGCAGTTCTAGCGGCGAGACCCAGTACTTC.